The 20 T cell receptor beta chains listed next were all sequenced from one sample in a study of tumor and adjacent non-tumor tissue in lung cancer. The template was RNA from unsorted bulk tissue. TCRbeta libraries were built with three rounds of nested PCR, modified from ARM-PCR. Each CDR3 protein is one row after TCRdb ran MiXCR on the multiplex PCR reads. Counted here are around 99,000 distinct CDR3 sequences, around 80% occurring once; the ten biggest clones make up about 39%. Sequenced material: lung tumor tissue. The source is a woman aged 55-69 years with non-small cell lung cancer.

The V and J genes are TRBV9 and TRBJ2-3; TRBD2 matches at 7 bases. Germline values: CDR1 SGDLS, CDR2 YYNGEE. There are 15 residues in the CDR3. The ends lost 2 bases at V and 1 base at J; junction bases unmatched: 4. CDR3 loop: CASSVRSGGTDTQYF. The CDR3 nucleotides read TGTGCCAGCAGCGTGAGAAGCGGGGGCACAGATACGCAGTATTTT.

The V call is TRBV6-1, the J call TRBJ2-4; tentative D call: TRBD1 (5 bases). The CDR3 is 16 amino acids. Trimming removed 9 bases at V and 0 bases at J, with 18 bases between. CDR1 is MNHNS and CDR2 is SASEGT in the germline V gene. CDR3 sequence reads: CARSSPDSLAKNIQYF. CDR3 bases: TGTGCCAGGAGTTCGCCTGACAGCTTAGCCAAAAACATTCAGTACTTC.

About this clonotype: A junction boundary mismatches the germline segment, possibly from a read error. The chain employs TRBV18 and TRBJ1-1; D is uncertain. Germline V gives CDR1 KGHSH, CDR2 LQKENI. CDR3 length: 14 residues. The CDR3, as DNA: TGTGGCAGCTCACTGAGACAAGGAAACACTGAAGCTTTCTTT. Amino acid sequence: CGSSLRQGNTEAFF.

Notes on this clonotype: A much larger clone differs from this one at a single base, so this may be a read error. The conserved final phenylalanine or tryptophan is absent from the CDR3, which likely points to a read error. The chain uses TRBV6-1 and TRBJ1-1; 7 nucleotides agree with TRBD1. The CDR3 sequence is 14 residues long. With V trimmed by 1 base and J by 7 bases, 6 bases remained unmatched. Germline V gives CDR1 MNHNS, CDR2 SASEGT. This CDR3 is CASSEVDRVNEAFI. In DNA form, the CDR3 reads TGTGCCAGCAGTGAAGTCGACAGGGTGAATGAAGCTTTCATT.

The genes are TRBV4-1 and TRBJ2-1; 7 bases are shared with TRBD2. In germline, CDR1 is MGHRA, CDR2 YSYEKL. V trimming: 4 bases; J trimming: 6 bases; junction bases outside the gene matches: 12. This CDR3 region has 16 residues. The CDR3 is CASSRPANGGSNEQFF. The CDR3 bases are TGCGCCAGCAGCCGCCCAGCTAACGGGGGGTCCAATGAGCAGTTCTTC.

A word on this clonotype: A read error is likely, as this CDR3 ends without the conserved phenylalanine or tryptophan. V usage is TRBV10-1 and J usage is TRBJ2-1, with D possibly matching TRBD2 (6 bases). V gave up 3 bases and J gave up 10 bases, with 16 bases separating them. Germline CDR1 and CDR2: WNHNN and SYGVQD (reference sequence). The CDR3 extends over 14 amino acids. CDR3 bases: TGCGCCAGCAGTGAAGAGGCACAACGGGGGGAGCAGTTCCTC. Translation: CASSEEAQRGEQFL.

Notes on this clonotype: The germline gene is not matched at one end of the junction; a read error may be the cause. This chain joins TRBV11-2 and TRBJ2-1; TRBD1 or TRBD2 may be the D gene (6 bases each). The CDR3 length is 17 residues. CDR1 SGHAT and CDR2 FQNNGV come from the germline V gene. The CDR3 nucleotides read TGTGCCAGCAGCTCCCGCGGGGAACTAGAGGGGGTAAATGAGCAATTCTTC. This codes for CASSSRGELEGVNEQFF.

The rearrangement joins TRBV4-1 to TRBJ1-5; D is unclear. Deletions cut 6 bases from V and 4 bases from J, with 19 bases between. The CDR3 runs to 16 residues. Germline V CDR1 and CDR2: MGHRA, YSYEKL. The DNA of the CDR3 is TGCGCCAGCAGGTACTCCATCGGGATAGAAAATCAGCCCCAGCATTTT. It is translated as CASRYSIGIENQPQHF.

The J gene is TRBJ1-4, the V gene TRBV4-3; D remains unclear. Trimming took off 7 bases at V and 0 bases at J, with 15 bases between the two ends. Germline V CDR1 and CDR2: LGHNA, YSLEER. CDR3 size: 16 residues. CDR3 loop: CASTQGFFATNEKLFF. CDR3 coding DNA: TGCGCCAGCACTCAAGGGTTTTTTGCAACTAATGAAAAACTGTTTTTT.

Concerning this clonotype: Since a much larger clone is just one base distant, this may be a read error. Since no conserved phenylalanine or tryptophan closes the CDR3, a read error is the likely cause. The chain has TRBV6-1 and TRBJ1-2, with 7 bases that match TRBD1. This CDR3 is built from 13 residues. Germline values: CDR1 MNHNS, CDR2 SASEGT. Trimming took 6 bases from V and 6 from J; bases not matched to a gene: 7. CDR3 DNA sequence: TGTGCCAGCAGAAAAGGAACAGGGGATGGCTACACCTTG. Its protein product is CASRKGTGDGYTL.

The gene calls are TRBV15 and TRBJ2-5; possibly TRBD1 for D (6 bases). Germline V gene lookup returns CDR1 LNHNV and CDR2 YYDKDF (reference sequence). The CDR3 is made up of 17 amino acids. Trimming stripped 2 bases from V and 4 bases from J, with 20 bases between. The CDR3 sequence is CATSRQGQSVQGETQYF. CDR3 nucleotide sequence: TGTGCCACCAGCAGACAAGGACAGTCCGTGCAGGGAGAGACCCAGTACTTC.

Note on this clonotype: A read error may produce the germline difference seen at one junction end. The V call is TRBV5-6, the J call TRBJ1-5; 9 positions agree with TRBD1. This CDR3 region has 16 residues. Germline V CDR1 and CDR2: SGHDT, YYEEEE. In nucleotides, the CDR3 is TGTGCCAACAGCTTAGGGACAGGGTCGGGCAATCAGCCCCAACATTTT. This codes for CANSLGTGSGNQPQHF. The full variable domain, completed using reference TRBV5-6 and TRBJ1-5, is DAGVTQSPTHLIKTRGQQVTLRCSPKSGHDTVSWYQQALGQGPQFIFQYYEEEERQRGNFPDRFSGHQFPNYSSELNVNALLLGDSALYLCANSLGTGSGNQPQHFGDGTRLSIL.

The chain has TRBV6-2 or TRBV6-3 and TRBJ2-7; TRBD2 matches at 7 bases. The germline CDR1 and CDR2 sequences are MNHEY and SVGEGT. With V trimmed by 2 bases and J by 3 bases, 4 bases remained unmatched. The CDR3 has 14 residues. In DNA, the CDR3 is TGTGCCAGCAGTTACGGGGGGGGATTCTACGAGCAGTACTTC. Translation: CASSYGGGFYEQYF.

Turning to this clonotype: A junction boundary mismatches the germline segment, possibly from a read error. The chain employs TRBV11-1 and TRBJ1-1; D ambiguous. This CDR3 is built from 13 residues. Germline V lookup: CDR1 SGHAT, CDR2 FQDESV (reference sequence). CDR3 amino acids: CASSLELNTEALF. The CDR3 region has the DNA TGTGCCAGCAGCTTAGAATTAAACACTGAAGCTCTCTTT.

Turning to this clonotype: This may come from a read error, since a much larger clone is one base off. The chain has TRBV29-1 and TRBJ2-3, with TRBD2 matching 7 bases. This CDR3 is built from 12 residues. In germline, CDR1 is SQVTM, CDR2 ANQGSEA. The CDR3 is CSIERGADTQYF. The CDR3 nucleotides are TGCAGCATTGAGCGGGGAGCAGATACGCAGTATTTT.

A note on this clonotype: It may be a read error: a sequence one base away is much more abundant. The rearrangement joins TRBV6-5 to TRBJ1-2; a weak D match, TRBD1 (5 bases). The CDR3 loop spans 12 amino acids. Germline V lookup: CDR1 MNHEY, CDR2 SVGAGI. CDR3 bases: TGTGCCAGCACCTCTCAGGGCTATGGCTTCACCTTC. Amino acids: CASTSQGYGFTF.

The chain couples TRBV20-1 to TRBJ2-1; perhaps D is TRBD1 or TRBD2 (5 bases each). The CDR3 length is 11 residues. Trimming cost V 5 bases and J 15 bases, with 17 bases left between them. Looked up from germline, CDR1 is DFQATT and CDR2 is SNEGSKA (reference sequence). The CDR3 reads CSAGPGTPRFF. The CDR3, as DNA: TGCAGTGCTGGTCCGGGGACGCCGCGGTTCTTC.

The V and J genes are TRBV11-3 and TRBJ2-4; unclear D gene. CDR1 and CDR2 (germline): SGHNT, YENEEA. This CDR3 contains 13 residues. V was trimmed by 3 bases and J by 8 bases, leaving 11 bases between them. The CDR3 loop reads CASSLNVLDIQYF. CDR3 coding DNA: TGTGCCAGCAGCTTGAACGTTCTCGACATTCAGTACTTC.

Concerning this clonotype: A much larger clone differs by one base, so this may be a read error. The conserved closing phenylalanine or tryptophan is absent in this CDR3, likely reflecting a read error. The CDR3 region has the DNA TGTGCCGCTAGGACGGGACGTAAAGGCTACACCCTC. It translates to CAARTGRKGYTL. The chain combines TRBV6-5 with TRBJ1-2, with D perhaps matching TRBD1 (5 bases). The germline V and J ends were trimmed by 11 bases and 8 bases, with 18 bases remaining between them. This CDR3 comprises 12 residues. The germline V gene has CDR1 MNHEY and CDR2 SVGAGI.

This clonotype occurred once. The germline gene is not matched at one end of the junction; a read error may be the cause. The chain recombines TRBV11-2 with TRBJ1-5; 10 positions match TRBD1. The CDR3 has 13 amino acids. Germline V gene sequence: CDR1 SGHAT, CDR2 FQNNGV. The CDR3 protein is CDSSRDRGQPQHF. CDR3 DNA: TGTGACAGCTCCCGGGACAGGGGCCAGCCCCAGCATTTC.